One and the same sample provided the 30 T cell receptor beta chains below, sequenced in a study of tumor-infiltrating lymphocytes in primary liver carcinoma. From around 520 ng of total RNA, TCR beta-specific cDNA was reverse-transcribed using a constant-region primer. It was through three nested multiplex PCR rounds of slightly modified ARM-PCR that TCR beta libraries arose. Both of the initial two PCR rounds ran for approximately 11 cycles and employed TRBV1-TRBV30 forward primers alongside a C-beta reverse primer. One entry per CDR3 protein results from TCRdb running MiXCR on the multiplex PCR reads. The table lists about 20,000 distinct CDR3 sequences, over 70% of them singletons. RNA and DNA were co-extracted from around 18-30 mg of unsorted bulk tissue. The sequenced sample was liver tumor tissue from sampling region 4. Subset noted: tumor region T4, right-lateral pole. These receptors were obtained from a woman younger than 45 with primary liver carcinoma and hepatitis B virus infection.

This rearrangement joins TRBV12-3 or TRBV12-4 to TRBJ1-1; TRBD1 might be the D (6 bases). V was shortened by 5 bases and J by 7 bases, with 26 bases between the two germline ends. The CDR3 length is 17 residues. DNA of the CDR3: TGTGCCAGCAGTCAAGTCCCCCAGGGGAAGGGGCGGGTTGAAGCTTTCTTT. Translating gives CASSQVPQGKGRVEAFF.

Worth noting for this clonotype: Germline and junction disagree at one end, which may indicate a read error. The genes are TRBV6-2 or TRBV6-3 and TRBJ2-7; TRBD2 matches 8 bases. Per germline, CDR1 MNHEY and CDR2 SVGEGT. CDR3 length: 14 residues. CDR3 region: CVSSYGRVSYEQYF. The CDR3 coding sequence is TGCGTCAGTAGTTACGGGAGGGTCTCCTACGAGCAGTACTTC.

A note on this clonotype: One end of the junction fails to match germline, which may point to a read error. The CDR3 is CPSSYGTRPRTDTQYF. The CDR3 bases are TGTCCCAGCAGTTACGGGACACGTCCTAGAACAGATACACAGTATTTT. This sequence joins TRBV6-6 and TRBJ2-3; TRBD1 might be the D (6 bases). From germline, CDR1 is MNHNY and CDR2 SVGAGI (reference sequence). The length of the CDR3 is 16 residues.

CDR3 in amino acids: CASKRLAGGEQGEQYF. In nucleotides, the CDR3 is TGTGCCAGCAAACGTCTGGCCGGGGGAGAACAGGGAGAGCAGTACTTC. J is TRBJ2-7 and V is TRBV6-2 or TRBV6-3; D possibly matches TRBD1 or TRBD2 (6 bases each). V was pared by 7 bases and J by 7 bases, with 26 bases between. In germline, CDR1 is MNHEY, CDR2 SVGEGT. CDR3 size: 16 residues.

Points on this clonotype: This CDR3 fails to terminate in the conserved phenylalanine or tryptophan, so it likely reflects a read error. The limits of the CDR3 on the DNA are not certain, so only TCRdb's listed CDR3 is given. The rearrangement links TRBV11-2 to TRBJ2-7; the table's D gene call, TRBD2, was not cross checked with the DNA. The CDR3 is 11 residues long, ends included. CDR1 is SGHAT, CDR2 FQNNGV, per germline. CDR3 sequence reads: CASTPASEEYL.

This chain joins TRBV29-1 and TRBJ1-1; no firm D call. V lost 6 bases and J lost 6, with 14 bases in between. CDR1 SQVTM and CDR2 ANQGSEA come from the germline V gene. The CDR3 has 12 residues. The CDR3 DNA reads TGCAGCGTCGAGATAGGTAGCTCTGAAGCTTTCTTT. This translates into CSVEIGSSEAFF.

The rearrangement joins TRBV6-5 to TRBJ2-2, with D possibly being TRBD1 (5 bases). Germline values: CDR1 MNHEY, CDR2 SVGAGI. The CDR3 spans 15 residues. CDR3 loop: CGGSPRSGFTGELFF. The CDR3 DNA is TGTGGCGGCAGTCCGCGGTCAGGGTTCACCGGGGAGCTGTTTTTT.

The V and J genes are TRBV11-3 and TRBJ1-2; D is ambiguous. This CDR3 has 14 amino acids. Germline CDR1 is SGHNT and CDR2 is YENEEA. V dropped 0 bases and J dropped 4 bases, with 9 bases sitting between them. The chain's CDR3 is CASSLDGPLYGYTF. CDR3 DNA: TGTGCCAGCAGCTTAGATGGGCCGCTCTATGGCTACACCTTC.

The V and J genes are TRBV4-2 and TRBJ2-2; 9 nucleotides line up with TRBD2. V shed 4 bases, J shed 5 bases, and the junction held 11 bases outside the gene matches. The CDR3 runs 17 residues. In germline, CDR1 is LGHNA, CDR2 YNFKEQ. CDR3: CASSRSLRTSETGELFF. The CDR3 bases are TGTGCCAGCAGCCGATCTCTGAGGACTAGCGAAACCGGGGAGCTGTTTTTT.

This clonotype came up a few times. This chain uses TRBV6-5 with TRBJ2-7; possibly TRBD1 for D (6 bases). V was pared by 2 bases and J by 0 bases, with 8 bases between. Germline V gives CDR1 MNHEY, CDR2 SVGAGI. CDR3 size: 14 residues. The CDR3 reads CASSYKDSSYEQYF. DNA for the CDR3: TGTGCCAGCAGTTACAAGGACAGCTCCTACGAGCAGTACTTC.

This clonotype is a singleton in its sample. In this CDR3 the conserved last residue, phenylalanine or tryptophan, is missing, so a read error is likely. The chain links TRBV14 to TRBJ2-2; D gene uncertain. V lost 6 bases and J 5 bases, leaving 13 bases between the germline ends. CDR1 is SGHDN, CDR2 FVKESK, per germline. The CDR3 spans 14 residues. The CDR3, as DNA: TGTGCCAGCAGTCCAGGACGGAATACCGGGGAGCTGTTTGTT. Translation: CASSPGRNTGELFV.

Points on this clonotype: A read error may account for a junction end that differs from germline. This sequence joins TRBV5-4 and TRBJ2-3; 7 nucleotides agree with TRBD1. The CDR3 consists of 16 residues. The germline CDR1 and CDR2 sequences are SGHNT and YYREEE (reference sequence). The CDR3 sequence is CASSLGQGMGTVTQYF. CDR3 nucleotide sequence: TGTGCCAGTAGCTTGGGGCAGGGCATGGGGACAGTTACGCAGTATTTT.

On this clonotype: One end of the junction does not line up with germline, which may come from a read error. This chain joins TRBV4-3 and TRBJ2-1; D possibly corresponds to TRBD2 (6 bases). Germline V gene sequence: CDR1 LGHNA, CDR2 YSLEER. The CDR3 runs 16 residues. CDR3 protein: CASSRDAGCSYNEQFF. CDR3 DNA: TGCGCCAGCAGCCGAGATGCGGGATGCTCCTACAATGAACAGTTCTTC.

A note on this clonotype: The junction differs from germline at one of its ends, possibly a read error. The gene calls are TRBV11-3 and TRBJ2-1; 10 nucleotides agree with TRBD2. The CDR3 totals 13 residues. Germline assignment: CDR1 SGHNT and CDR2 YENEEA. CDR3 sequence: CAGASGSGNGQCF. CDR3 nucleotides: TGTGCCGGCGCTAGCGGGAGTGGGAATGGGCAATGCTTC.

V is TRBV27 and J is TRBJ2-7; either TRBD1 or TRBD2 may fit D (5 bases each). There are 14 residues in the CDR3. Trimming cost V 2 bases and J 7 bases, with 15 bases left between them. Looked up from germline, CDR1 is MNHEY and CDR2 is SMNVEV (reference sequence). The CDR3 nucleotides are TGTGCCAGCAGTTTAGGGGGTCTTCTACGGGAGCAGTACTTC. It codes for CASSLGGLLREQYF.

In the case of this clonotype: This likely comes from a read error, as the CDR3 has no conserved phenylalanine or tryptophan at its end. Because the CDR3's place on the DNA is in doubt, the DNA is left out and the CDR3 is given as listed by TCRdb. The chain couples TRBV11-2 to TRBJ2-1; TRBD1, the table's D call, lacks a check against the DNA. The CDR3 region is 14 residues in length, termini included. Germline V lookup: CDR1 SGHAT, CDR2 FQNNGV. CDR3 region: CAGSLGGTWNEQFI.

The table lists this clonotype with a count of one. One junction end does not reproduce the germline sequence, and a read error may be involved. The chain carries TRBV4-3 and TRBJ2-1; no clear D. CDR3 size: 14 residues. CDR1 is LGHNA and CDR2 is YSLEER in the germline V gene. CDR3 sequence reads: CASCHTALVYEQFF. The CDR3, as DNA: TGCGCCAGCTGCCACACAGCGTTGGTCTATGAGCAGTTCTTC.

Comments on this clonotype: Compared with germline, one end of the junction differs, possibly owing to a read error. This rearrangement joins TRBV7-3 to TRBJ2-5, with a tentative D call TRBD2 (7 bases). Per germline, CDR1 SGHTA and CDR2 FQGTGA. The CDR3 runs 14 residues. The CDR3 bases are TGTGCCAGCAGCTTAGGGGGGGCTCAAGATACCCAGTATTTC. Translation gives CASSLGGAQDTQYF. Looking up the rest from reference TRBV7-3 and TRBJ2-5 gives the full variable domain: GAGVSQTPSNKVTEKGKYVELRCDPISGHTALYWYRQSLGQGPEFLIYFQGTGAADDSGLPNDRFFAVRPEGSVSTLKIQRTERGDSAVYLCASSLGGAQDTQYFGPGTRLLVL.

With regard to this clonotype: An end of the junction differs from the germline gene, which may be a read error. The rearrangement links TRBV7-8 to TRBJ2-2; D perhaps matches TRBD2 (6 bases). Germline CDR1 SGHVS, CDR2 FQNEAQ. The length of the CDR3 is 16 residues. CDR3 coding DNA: TGTGCCAGCAGCTTAGGACGGAGGGAGAACATCGGGGAGCTGTTTTTT. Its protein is CASSLGRRENIGELFF.

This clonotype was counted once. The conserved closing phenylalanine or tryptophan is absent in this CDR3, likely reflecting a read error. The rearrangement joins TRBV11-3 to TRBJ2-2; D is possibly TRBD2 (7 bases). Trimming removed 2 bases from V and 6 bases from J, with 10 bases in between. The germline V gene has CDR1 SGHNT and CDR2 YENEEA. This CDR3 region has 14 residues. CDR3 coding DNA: TGTGCCAGCAGCTTACGGGGGGCTGCCGGGGAGCTGTTTTAT. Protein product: CASSLRGAAGELFY.

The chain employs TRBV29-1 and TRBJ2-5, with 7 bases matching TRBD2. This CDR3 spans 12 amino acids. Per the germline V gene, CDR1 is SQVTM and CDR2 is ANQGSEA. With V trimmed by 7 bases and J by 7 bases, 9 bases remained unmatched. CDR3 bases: TGCAGCGAGGGACTAAGAGACATGACCCAGTACTTC. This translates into CSEGLRDMTQYF.

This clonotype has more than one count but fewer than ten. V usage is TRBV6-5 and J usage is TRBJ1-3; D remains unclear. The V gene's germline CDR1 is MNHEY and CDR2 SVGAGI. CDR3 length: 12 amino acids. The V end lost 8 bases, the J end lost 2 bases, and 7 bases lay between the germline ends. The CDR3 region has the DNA TGTGCCAGCGTGGGCCCTGGAAACACCATATATTTT. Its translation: CASVGPGNTIYF.

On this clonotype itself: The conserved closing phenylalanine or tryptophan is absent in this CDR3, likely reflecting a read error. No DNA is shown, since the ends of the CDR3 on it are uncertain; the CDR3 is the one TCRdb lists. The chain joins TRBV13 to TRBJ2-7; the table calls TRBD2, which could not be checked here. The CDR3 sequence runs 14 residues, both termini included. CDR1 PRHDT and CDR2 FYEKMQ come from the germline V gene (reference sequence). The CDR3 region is CASSPRSGSYEQYS.

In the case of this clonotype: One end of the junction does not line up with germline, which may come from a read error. CDR3 amino acids: CASSQSVAGARDERFF. The CDR3 nucleotides read TGCGCCAGCAGCCAAAGCGTGGCGGGAGCCAGAGATGAGCGGTTCTTC. The J gene is TRBJ2-1, the V gene TRBV4-3; 7 bases are shared with TRBD2. The CDR3 extends over 16 amino acids. The germline V gene encodes CDR1 LGHNA and CDR2 YSLEER.

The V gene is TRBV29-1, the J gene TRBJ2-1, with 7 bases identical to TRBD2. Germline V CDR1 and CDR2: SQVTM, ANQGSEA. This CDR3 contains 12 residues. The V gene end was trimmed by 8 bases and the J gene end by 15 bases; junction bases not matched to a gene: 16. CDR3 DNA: TGCAGCTTCTTGGGGTGGGAGGGCCAAACGTTCTTC. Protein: CSFLGWEGQTFF.

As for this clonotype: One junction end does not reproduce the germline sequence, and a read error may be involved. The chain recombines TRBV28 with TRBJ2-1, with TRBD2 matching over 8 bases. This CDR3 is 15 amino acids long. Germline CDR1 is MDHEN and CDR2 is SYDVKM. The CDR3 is CVSGFGTSSYNEQFF. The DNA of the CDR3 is TGTGTCAGCGGCTTTGGGACTAGCTCCTACAATGAGCAGTTCTTC.

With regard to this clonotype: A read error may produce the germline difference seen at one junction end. CDR3 sequence: CANSFGQGYTKAFF. The CDR3 nucleotides are TGTGCCAATAGCTTCGGGCAGGGCTACACTAAAGCTTTCTTT. This chain uses TRBV11-1 with TRBJ1-1; perhaps TRBD1 as D (5 bases). CDR3 length equals 14 residues. CDR1 is SGHAT and CDR2 is FQDESV in the germline V gene (reference sequence).

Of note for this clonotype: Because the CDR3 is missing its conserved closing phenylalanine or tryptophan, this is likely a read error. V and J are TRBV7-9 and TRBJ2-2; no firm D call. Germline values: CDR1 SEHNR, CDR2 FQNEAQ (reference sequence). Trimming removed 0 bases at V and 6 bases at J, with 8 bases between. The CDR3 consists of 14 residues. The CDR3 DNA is TGTGCCAGCAGCTTAGCTGCGGCCCCCGGGGAGCTGTTTATT. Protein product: CASSLAAAPGELFI.

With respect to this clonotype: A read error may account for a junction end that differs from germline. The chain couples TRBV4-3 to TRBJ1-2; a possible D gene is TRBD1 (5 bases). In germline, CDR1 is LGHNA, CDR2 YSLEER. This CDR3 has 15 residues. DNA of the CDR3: TGCGCCAGCTGCCAAGTTTGGGGCAGGGTGAATGGCTACATCTTC. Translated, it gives CASCQVWGRVNGYIF.

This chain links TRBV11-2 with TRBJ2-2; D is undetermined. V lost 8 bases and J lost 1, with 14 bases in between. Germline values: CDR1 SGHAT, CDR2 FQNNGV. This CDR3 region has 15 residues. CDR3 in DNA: TGTGCCAGCCCCGATCCCCAATTGAACACCGGGGAGCTGTTTTTT. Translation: CASPDPQLNTGELFF.